The 21 T cell receptor beta chains presented below share a single source sample, sequenced in a study of cytomegalovirus exposure and HLA in healthy donors. Primers for the PCR totalled 60 Vbeta and 13 Jbeta. Profiling relied on immunoSEQ multiplex PCR, and the TCRdb table lists in-frame clones only, not all of them. The sample carries approximately 200,000 clones, 78% recorded once. Sequenced sample: PBMCs. The receptors stem from a woman aged 25 to 39 in good health and CMV-seropositive.

V gene TRBV19 combines with J gene TRBJ2-7; TRBD1 aligns across 10 bases. CDR1 LNHDA and CDR2 SQIVND come from the germline V gene (reference sequence). Losses at the gene ends were 5 bases for V and 2 bases for J; bases not matched to a gene: 3. This CDR3 has 14 amino acids. CDR3 in DNA: TGTGCCAGTAGTCCGGGACAGGGGCCCTACGAGCAGTACTTC. It specifies CASSPGQGPYEQYF.

V gene TRBV6-6 combines with J gene TRBJ2-7, with 7 bases fitting TRBD2. The CDR3 spans 15 residues. V lost 6 bases to trimming and J lost 3 bases; unmatched junction nucleotides: 11. In germline, CDR1 is MNHNY, CDR2 SVGAGI (reference sequence). CDR3 in amino acids: CASSPKGPGGYEQYF. CDR3 coding DNA: TGTGCCAGCAGCCCAAAGGGCCCGGGAGGCTACGAGCAGTACTTC.

This chain joins TRBV19 and TRBJ1-2; 8 positions match TRBD1. Germline CDR1 and CDR2: LNHDA and SQIVND (reference sequence). Trimming cost V 7 bases and J 7 bases; bases outside gene matches: 8. The CDR3 sequence is 13 residues long. The CDR3 coding sequence is TGTGCCAGTATTCGTCTCGGGACAGGTGGCTACACCTTC. Amino acids: CASIRLGTGGYTF.

The chain uses TRBV5-1 and TRBJ2-2; weak D call: TRBD2 (6 bases). The V end was cut by 4 bases, the J end by 3 bases, with 16 bases between. Germline-derived CDR1 and CDR2 are SGHRS and YFSETQ. This CDR3 comprises 16 residues. The CDR3 nucleotides are TGCGCCAGCAGCCCCACGGGACTTTCTGACACCGGGGAGCTGTTTTTT. This encodes CASSPTGLSDTGELFF.

This clone was found once. V and J are TRBV10-1 and TRBJ2-1, with 7 bases aligning to TRBD2. This CDR3 region has 13 residues. Germline V gives CDR1 WNHNN, CDR2 SYGVQD (reference sequence). J gave up 6 bases and V 3 bases, and 2 bases lay outside the gene matches. The CDR3 reads CASSDPGGNEQFF. As DNA, the CDR3 is TGCGCCAGCAGTGACCCGGGGGGCAATGAGCAGTTCTTC.

The chain recombines TRBV4-3 with TRBJ2-5; tentative D call: TRBD1 (7 bases). There are 14 residues in the CDR3. The V and J ends lost 2 bases and 4 bases respectively, with 11 bases between them. The germline V gene has CDR1 LGHNA and CDR2 YSLEER. The CDR3 is CASSQQGGIETQYF. CDR3 DNA sequence: TGCGCCAGCAGCCAACAGGGGGGAATAGAGACCCAGTACTTC.

V and J are TRBV6-5 and TRBJ1-4; perhaps TRBD1 as D (6 bases). In germline, CDR1 is MNHEY, CDR2 SVGAGI. Trimming removed 6 bases at V and 8 bases at J, with 16 bases between. This CDR3 has 14 amino acids. The CDR3 bases are TGTGCCAGCAGCACCCAGGGGTTTCGGGAAAAACTGTTTTTT. It codes for CASSTQGFREKLFF.

The V gene is TRBV4-1, the J gene TRBJ1-5; D is ambiguous. The V end lost 2 bases, the J end lost 6 bases, and 14 bases lay between the germline ends. Germline values: CDR1 MGHRA, CDR2 YSYEKL. CDR3 length: 15 residues. The CDR3 DNA is TGCGCCAGCAGCCAACTGATAGGGCGGGGTCAGCCCCAGCATTTT. This translates into CASSQLIGRGQPQHF.

This clone appeared a single time. V usage is TRBV19 and J usage is TRBJ2-1, with TRBD1 matching over 8 bases. CDR1 and CDR2 from the germline V gene are LNHDA and SQIVND (reference sequence). The junction had 2 bases not matched to a gene; V was cut back by 4 bases and J by 3 bases. The CDR3 extends over 14 amino acids. The CDR3 region has the DNA TGTGCCAGTAGTACAGGGGGCGGCTACAATGAGCAGTTCTTC. It encodes CASSTGGGYNEQFF.

The V and J genes are TRBV19 and TRBJ1-5; unclear D gene. Germline CDR1 and CDR2: LNHDA and SQIVND (reference sequence). Trimming removed 1 base at V and 6 bases at J, with 10 bases between. CDR3 length: 14 amino acids. For the CDR3, the DNA is TGTGCCAGTAGTATAGGAGGAGCGAGTCAGCCCCAGCATTTT. It is translated as CASSIGGASQPQHF.

The V and J genes are TRBV4-1 and TRBJ1-3; a possible D gene is TRBD1 (6 bases). The ends were cut back, 8 bases at V and 4 bases at J, with 12 bases in the middle. Germline V gives CDR1 MGHRA, CDR2 YSYEKL. CDR3 size: 13 residues. The CDR3 DNA is TGCGCCAGCGGCACAGGGCCCGGAAACACCATATATTTT. It is translated as CASGTGPGNTIYF.

The chain is built from TRBV4-1 and TRBJ2-7, with D possibly being TRBD2 (6 bases). CDR1 is MGHRA and CDR2 is YSYEKL in the germline V gene. This CDR3 is 16 amino acids long. The V gene lost 3 bases and the J gene lost 0 bases, with 15 bases spanning the gap. This CDR3 reads CASSQSRDGSSYEQYF. Written as DNA, the CDR3 is TGCGCCAGCAGCCAGAGCCGGGACGGGAGCTCCTACGAGCAGTACTTC.

The chain uses TRBV19 and TRBJ1-5; D unresolved. The length of the CDR3 is 12 residues. Trimming took off 4 bases at V and 3 bases at J, with 4 bases between the two ends. Germline CDR1 LNHDA, CDR2 SQIVND (reference sequence). CDR3 DNA sequence: TGTGCCAGTAGTACCCTCAATCAGCCCCAGCATTTT. It yields the protein CASSTLNQPQHF.

The V call is TRBV2, the J call TRBJ1-4; perhaps TRBD1 as D (5 bases). Trimming took off 4 bases at V and 7 bases at J, with 13 bases between the two ends. This CDR3 contains 14 residues. Germline V gene sequence: CDR1 SNHLY, CDR2 FYNNEI. The chain's CDR3 is CASSVKRGIEKLFF. As DNA, the CDR3 is TGTGCCAGCAGTGTAAAACGGGGGATTGAAAAACTGTTTTTT. The full variable domain, its missing parts supplied by reference TRBV2 and TRBJ1-4, is EPEVTQTPSHQVTQMGQEVILRCVPISNHLYFYWYRQILGQKVEFLVSFYNNEISEKSEIFDDQFSVERPDGSNFTLKIRSTKLEDSAMYFCASSVKRGIEKLFFGSGTQLSVL.

This clone was recorded only once. The V and J genes are TRBV11-2 and TRBJ2-5; 7 nucleotides agree with TRBD2. V trimming: 3 bases; J trimming: 5 bases; junction bases outside the gene matches: 15. The CDR3 sequence is 17 residues long. Per the germline V gene, CDR1 is SGHAT and CDR2 is FQNNGV. The CDR3 region is CASSFSTSTSSPETQYF. CDR3 sequence (DNA): TGTGCCAGCAGCTTTTCGACCTCGACTAGCAGCCCGGAGACCCAGTACTTC.

Comment on this clone: Its ends do not fully match the called genes, so a read error is possible. This sequence joins TRBV2 and TRBJ1-5; D not resolved. This CDR3 spans 17 amino acids. CDR1 and CDR2 (germline): SNHLY, FYNNEI. CDR3 sequence reads: CASSVRGFGGSGQSQHF. The CDR3 DNA sequence: TGTGCCAGCAGTGTTCGGGGATTCGGAGGAAGTGGTCAGTCCCAGCATTTT.

The CDR3 DNA sequence: TGTGCCAGCAGCTGGACTAGCAGATACAATGAGCAGTTCTTC. The encoded protein is CASSWTSRYNEQFF. This chain joins TRBV6-5 and TRBJ2-1; 8 nucleotides match TRBD2. Germline CDR1 is MNHEY and CDR2 is SVGAGI. The CDR3 spans 14 residues. After removal of 6 bases from V and 4 bases from J, the junction contained 5 bases not matched to a gene.

The V gene is TRBV5-6, the J gene TRBJ1-2; D possibly corresponds to TRBD1 (6 bases). Germline lookup yields CDR1 SGHDT and CDR2 YYEEEE. V was pared by 3 bases and J by 5 bases, with 17 bases between. The CDR3 runs to 15 residues. The chain's CDR3 is CASSSPSTGLYGYTF. As DNA, the CDR3 is TGTGCCAGCAGCTCCCCATCGACAGGCCTATATGGCTACACCTTC.

The rearrangement joins TRBV5-6 to TRBJ2-1, with TRBD2 matching over 9 bases. Germline trimming cut 2 bases from V and 3 bases from J; bases unmatched to any gene: 6. Germline lookup yields CDR1 SGHDT and CDR2 YYEEEE. The CDR3 runs to 16 residues. CDR3 amino acids: CASSFLAGALYNEQFF. In nucleotides, the CDR3 is TGTGCCAGCAGCTTCTTAGCGGGAGCCCTCTACAATGAGCAGTTCTTC.

The chain's CDR3 is CASSEVSSGTKQPQHF. The CDR3 DNA follows: TGTGCCAGCAGTGAAGTTAGTTCAGGGACAAAGCAGCCCCAGCATTTT. The chain has TRBV6-1 and TRBJ1-5; D might be TRBD1 (6 bases). The CDR3 is made up of 16 amino acids. From germline, CDR1 is MNHNS and CDR2 SASEGT. Deletions cut 1 base from V and 7 bases from J, with 17 bases between.

This sequence joins TRBV6-5 and TRBJ2-5; a weak D match, TRBD1 (5 bases). The CDR3 is 16 residues long. Germline V gives CDR1 MNHEY, CDR2 SVGAGI. V lost 2 bases to trimming and J lost 2 bases, with 15 bases between them. CDR3 sequence (DNA): TGTGCCAGCAGTTACGGTGGCGGCGGACAACAAGAGACCCAGTACTTC. This translates into CASSYGGGGQQETQYF.